The subject of this entry is one T cell receptor beta chain. The junction had 3 bases not matched to a gene; V was cut back by 3 bases and J by 3 bases. The CDR3 covers 14 residues. Germline lookup yields CDR1 SGHNT and CDR2 YENEEA. These data originate in a study of blood T cell repertoires in COVID-19. Study-level background: The samples span acute and convalescent COVID-19 from the United States, Italy and Spain. The analysed material was cDNA or gDNA that came from T cells, B-cell-depleted T cells, or PBMCs.

Profiling relied on immunoSEQ multiplex PCR, and the TCRdb table lists in-frame clones only, not all of them. The sample consists of around 250,000 clones, roughly four fifths of them appearing once. Material: peripheral blood. This clonotype originated in a young man who had recovered from COVID-19. This chain joins TRBV11-3 and TRBJ2-7, with TRBD1 matching 9 bases. CDR3 DNA sequence: TGTGCCAGCAGCTTCGGGACAGGGATCTACGAGCAGTACGTC. It is translated as CASSFGTGIYEQYV.